One and the same sample provided the 32 T cell receptor beta chains below, sequenced in a study of cytomegalovirus exposure and HLA in healthy donors (dated by TCRdb to 2015 to 2018). The method was the immunoSEQ multiplex PCR assay. In TCRdb, the immuneACCESS table is reduced to in-frame sequences with V and J assigned. These tables do not hold every clone; where another copy was compared, an unresolved V gene accounts for under half, and the others remain unexplained. Counted in this sample were fewer than 150,000 clones; around nine tenths of them appeared once. 7.5% to 10% of the sample is taken by the ten largest. Sequencing was performed on PBMCs. These TCRs come from a woman between 18 and 29 years old in good health and CMV-seropositive.

The J gene is TRBJ2-5, the V gene TRBV11-2, with D possibly TRBD1 on 6 matching bases. Looked up from germline, CDR1 is SGHAT and CDR2 is FQNNGV. V was shortened by 6 bases and J by 3 bases, with 26 bases between the two germline ends. The CDR3 sequence is 18 residues long. The CDR3 reads CASSQPDRLGTVKETQYF. The CDR3 DNA sequence: TGTGCCAGCAGTCAACCCGACAGGCTCGGGACGGTAAAAGAGACCCAGTACTTC.

The rearrangement joins TRBV18 to TRBJ1-5; D possibly corresponds to TRBD1 (5 bases). Trimming left V 4 bases short and J 4 bases short, with 17 bases between. The CDR3 runs to 16 residues. Germline CDR1 KGHSH, CDR2 LQKENI. The CDR3 DNA reads TGTGCCAGCTCACACCGAAGTGGGACTGAGAATCAGCCCCAGCATTTT. This gives the protein CASSHRSGTENQPQHF.

The rearrangement joins TRBV28 to TRBJ1-1, with unresolved D. Trimming removed 8 bases at V and 3 bases at J, with 7 bases between. This CDR3 has 11 residues. Per the germline V gene, CDR1 is MDHEN and CDR2 is SYDVKM. CDR3 region: CASRRYTEAFF. The CDR3 DNA reads as TGTGCCAGCCGCAGATACACTGAAGCTTTCTTT.

This chain uses TRBV7-8 with TRBJ1-2; 8 bases are a match to TRBD1. V lost 1 base and J lost 6; bases outside the gene matches: 7. Germline V gene lookup returns CDR1 SGHVS and CDR2 FQNEAQ. The CDR3 extends over 15 amino acids. The CDR3 spells CASSLESGTGNGYTF. As DNA, the CDR3 is TGTGCCAGCAGCTTAGAGTCAGGGACAGGAAATGGCTACACCTTC.

The chain employs TRBV19 and TRBJ2-6; perhaps TRBD1 as D (5 bases). Trimming took 4 bases from V and 0 from J, leaving 16 bases between them. CDR3 length equals 18 residues. Germline CDR1 and CDR2: LNHDA and SQIVND (reference sequence). CDR3 protein: CASSTLRTRSSGANVLTF. CDR3 DNA: TGTGCCAGTAGTACGCTCCGGACACGAAGCTCTGGGGCCAACGTCCTGACTTTC.

The V call is TRBV5-1, the J call TRBJ2-5, with a weak D call TRBD2 (5 bases). Germline lookup yields CDR1 SGHRS and CDR2 YFSETQ. This CDR3 comprises 15 residues. V was clipped by 1 base and J by 3 bases, with 13 bases between them. CDR3 DNA: TGCGCCAGCAGCTTGTGGGGAGCCAGAGAAGAGACCCAGTACTTC. Protein sequence: CASSLWGAREETQYF.

This clone was observed a single time. This chain joins TRBV9 and TRBJ1-5; 9 nucleotides match TRBD1. The CDR3 runs to 15 residues. Germline assignment: CDR1 SGDLS and CDR2 YYNGEE. Trimming at V came to 3 bases and at J to 6 bases, leaving 7 bases not matched to a gene. CDR3 sequence: CASSAGQGSSQPQHF. The DNA of the CDR3 is TGTGCCAGCAGCGCAGGACAGGGGAGTAGTCAGCCCCAGCATTTT.

The gene calls are TRBV19 and TRBJ1-1, with D possibly matching TRBD1 (5 bases). Between the trimmed V and J ends, which lost 5 bases and 5 bases, there was a span of 18 bases. The germline V gene encodes CDR1 LNHDA and CDR2 SQIVND (reference sequence). The CDR3 is 15 residues long. CDR3 in amino acids: CASSPSLPGVTEAFF. In nucleotides, the CDR3 is TGTGCCAGTAGTCCCAGTTTGCCGGGGGTAACTGAAGCTTTCTTT. Based on the CDR3 plus reference TRBV19 and TRBJ1-1, the full variable domain is DGGITQSPKYLFRKEGQNVTLSCEQNLNHDAMYWYRQDPGQGLRLIYYSQIVNDFQKGDIAEGYSVSREKKESFPLTVTSAQKNPTAFYLCASSPSLPGVTEAFFGQGTRLTVV.

A word on this clone: At the DNA level, this CDR3 is encoded by other sequences in the same sample as well. The chain employs TRBV4-1 and TRBJ2-5, with D unclear. This CDR3 is 13 amino acids long. In germline, CDR1 is MGHRA, CDR2 YSYEKL. The ends were cut back, 1 base at V and 5 bases at J, with 8 bases in the middle. CDR3 amino acids: CASSQGPRETQYF. The CDR3 DNA reads TGCGCCAGCAGCCAAGGGCCGAGGGAGACCCAGTACTTC.

The chain has TRBV4-1 and TRBJ1-1; 7 nucleotides line up with TRBD1. CDR1 MGHRA and CDR2 YSYEKL come from the germline V gene. With 3 bases clipped from V and 0 bases from J, the junction kept 7 bases outside the gene matches. This CDR3 is 16 amino acids long. CDR3 in DNA: TGCGCCAGCAGCCAGGGCCGGGACAGAGTGAACACTGAAGCTTTCTTT. Residues: CASSQGRDRVNTEAFF.

The rearrangement links TRBV7-6 to TRBJ2-1; 14 bases are shared with TRBD2. Germline CDR1 and CDR2: SGHVS and FNYEAQ. V shed 5 bases, J shed 2 bases, and the junction held 5 bases outside the gene matches. This CDR3 contains 17 residues. The CDR3: CASSPGTSGGAYNEQFF. In DNA, the CDR3 is TGTGCCAGCAGCCCCGGGACTAGCGGGGGCGCCTACAATGAGCAGTTCTTC.

The gene calls are TRBV9 and TRBJ2-7; possibly TRBD2 for D (6 bases). Trimming stripped 4 bases from V and 0 bases from J, with 11 bases between. The CDR3 runs to 14 residues. From germline, CDR1 is SGDLS and CDR2 YYNGEE. CDR3 nucleotides: TGTGCCAGCAGCCCAGGGACTGCCTCCTACGAGCAGTACTTC. Its translation: CASSPGTASYEQYF.

The chain couples TRBV5-1 to TRBJ2-1, with D unresolved. This CDR3 is built from 12 residues. V was pared by 1 base and J by 8 bases, with 7 bases between. Germline CDR1 SGHRS, CDR2 YFSETQ. CDR3 in DNA: TGCGCCAGCAGCTTGTCTACTTATGAGCAGTTCTTC. Protein product: CASSLSTYEQFF.

The chain couples TRBV9 to TRBJ1-3, with D hard to call. The V end lost 0 bases, the J end lost 4 bases, and 14 bases lay between the germline ends. The CDR3 covers 16 residues. Germline values: CDR1 SGDLS, CDR2 YYNGEE. The CDR3 region has the DNA TGTGCCAGCAGCGTAGATCCGAGGATAGACGGAAACACCATATATTTT. Translating it yields CASSVDPRIDGNTIYF.

This sequence joins TRBV18 and TRBJ2-1, with 13 bases matching TRBD2. V gave up 3 bases and J gave up 4 bases; unmatched junction bases: 6. The CDR3 has 17 amino acids. Germline V gene sequence: CDR1 KGHSH, CDR2 LQKENI. The CDR3 reads CASSPPGTSGEYNEQFF. The CDR3 DNA sequence: TGTGCCAGCTCACCTCCGGGGACTAGCGGGGAATACAATGAGCAGTTCTTC.

This rearrangement joins TRBV6-1 to TRBJ2-1; unclear D gene. V was shortened by 1 base and J by 12 bases, with 13 bases between the two germline ends. Germline values: CDR1 MNHNS, CDR2 SASEGT. This CDR3 region has 13 residues. The CDR3 nucleotides read TGTGCCAGCAGTGAAGTATGGCCACCAGGGCAGTTCTTC. Protein sequence: CASSEVWPPGQFF.

The V and J genes are TRBV7-2 and TRBJ2-5; D perhaps matches TRBD2 (5 bases). This CDR3 region has 13 residues. In germline, CDR1 is SGHTA, CDR2 FQGNSA. V lost 5 bases and J lost 5, with 12 bases in between. The CDR3, as DNA: TGTGCCAGCAGCCGTGATTGGAGGGAGACCCAGTACTTC. Translating gives CASSRDWRETQYF.

The chain couples TRBV9 to TRBJ1-1; D is perhaps TRBD1 (5 bases). Trimming took 4 bases from V and 1 from J, leaving 14 bases between them. Germline assignment: CDR1 SGDLS and CDR2 YYNGEE. This CDR3 contains 15 residues. DNA of the CDR3: TGTGCCAGCAGCCCAAGACAGACAAGGAACACTGAAGCTTTCTTT. Translating it yields CASSPRQTRNTEAFF.

The rearrangement links TRBV5-1 to TRBJ1-2; perhaps TRBD1 as D (6 bases). The CDR3 runs 13 residues. Germline-derived CDR1 and CDR2 are SGHRS and YFSETQ. Trimming took 3 bases from V and 4 from J, leaving 10 bases between them. CDR3 amino acids: CASSSGQTYGYTF. CDR3 in DNA: TGCGCCAGCAGCTCGGGACAAACCTATGGCTACACCTTC.

The V call is TRBV28, the J call TRBJ1-4; D may be TRBD1 (6 bases). V was pared by 4 bases and J by 5 bases, with 14 bases between. The CDR3 is 15 amino acids. The germline gives CDR1 MDHEN, CDR2 SYDVKM. In nucleotides, the CDR3 is TGTGCCAGCAGTTCTCTGGACAGCCTAAATGAAAAACTGTTTTTT. Translated: CASSSLDSLNEKLFF.

The chain joins TRBV4-3 to TRBJ2-7, with a weak D call TRBD1 (6 bases). Trimming left V 1 base short and J 5 bases short, with 9 bases between. Germline V CDR1 and CDR2: LGHNA, YSLEER. The CDR3 runs to 13 residues. Here the CDR3 DNA reads TGCGCCAGCAGCCAAGTGAACAGGGACGAGCAGTACTTC. It is translated as CASSQVNRDEQYF.

This rearrangement joins TRBV30 to TRBJ2-5; 9 nucleotides match TRBD1. Unmatched junction bases numbered 11, after V lost 4 bases and J lost 5 bases. The CDR3 spans 15 residues. CDR1 and CDR2 (germline): GTSNPN, SVGIG (reference sequence). The CDR3 protein is CAWTPTGGRFETQYF. As DNA, the CDR3 is TGTGCCTGGACGCCGACAGGGGGTCGGTTCGAGACCCAGTACTTC.

The chain couples TRBV10-2 to TRBJ1-3; 7 bases are a match to TRBD1. The germline CDR1 and CDR2 sequences are WSHSY and SAAADI. The V gene end was trimmed by 0 bases and the J gene end by 0 bases; junction bases not matched to a gene: 2. The CDR3 consists of 16 residues. CDR3 in amino acids: CASSESRDSSGNTIYF. In DNA form, the CDR3 reads TGCGCCAGCAGTGAGTCCCGGGACAGCTCTGGAAACACCATATATTTT.

The CDR3 here is CASSLDRVNTEAFF. In DNA, the CDR3 is TGTGCCAGCAGCTTAGATCGGGTAAACACTGAAGCTTTCTTT. The chain is built from TRBV11-2 and TRBJ1-1, with D unresolved. CDR3 size: 14 residues. Germline CDR1 is SGHAT and CDR2 is FQNNGV. The germline V and J ends were trimmed by 0 bases and 2 bases, with 7 bases remaining between them.

The rearrangement joins TRBV28 to TRBJ1-5, with 8 nucleotides matching TRBD1. From germline, CDR1 is MDHEN and CDR2 SYDVKM. CDR3 length: 14 amino acids. V lost 5 bases and J lost 8; bases outside the gene matches: 8. The CDR3 nucleotides are TGTGCCAGCAGTGACAGGGGAGTCGAGAAGCCCCAGCATTTT. This gives the protein CASSDRGVEKPQHF.

V and J are TRBV27 and TRBJ2-7, with TRBD2 matching over 7 bases. This CDR3 is 13 amino acids long. After removal of 4 bases from V and 7 bases from J, the junction contained 7 bases not matched to a gene. Germline-derived CDR1 and CDR2 are MNHEY and SMNVEV (reference sequence). CDR3 DNA sequence: TGTGCCAGCAGTTCCTATGAGGGAGGGGAGCAGTACTTC. The encoded protein is CASSSYEGGEQYF.

V gene TRBV4-3 combines with J gene TRBJ2-3, with 9 bases aligning to TRBD1. Germline V lookup: CDR1 LGHNA, CDR2 YSLEER. The CDR3 is 16 residues long. Unmatched junction bases numbered 14, after V lost 4 bases and J lost 9 bases. The CDR3 region has the DNA TGCGCCAGCAGCCTAAGGACAGGGGCCCATGGGCACACGCAGTATTTT. Its protein product is CASSLRTGAHGHTQYF.

This clone turned up a few times. The chain combines TRBV7-6 with TRBJ2-3; D not certain. This CDR3 has 12 residues. The ends were cut back, 1 base at V and 8 bases at J, with 7 bases in the middle. From germline, CDR1 is SGHVS and CDR2 FNYEAQ. This CDR3 reads CASSLDLVTQYF. CDR3 DNA: TGTGCCAGCAGCTTAGACTTGGTTACGCAGTATTTT.

The chain has TRBV15 and TRBJ2-3; D remains unclear. The length of the CDR3 is 15 residues. Trimming left V 0 bases short and J 4 bases short, with 11 bases between. The V gene's germline CDR1 is LNHNV and CDR2 YYDKDF (reference sequence). CDR3 sequence: CATSRDPWLADTQYF. The CDR3 DNA sequence: TGTGCCACCAGCAGAGATCCTTGGCTAGCAGATACGCAGTATTTT.

The chain is built from TRBV6-1 and TRBJ1-6, with TRBD1 as a possible D gene (5 bases). This CDR3 has 13 residues. Trimming pared 4 bases from V and 8 bases from J, leaving 9 bases between. Germline CDR1 reads MNHNS; CDR2 reads SASEGT. The CDR3 spells CASSGTRDSPLHF. The CDR3 coding sequence is TGTGCCAGCAGTGGGACAAGGGATTCACCCCTCCACTTT.

The sample holds one count of this clone. V is TRBV28 and J is TRBJ2-7; 11 bases agree with TRBD1. Per the germline V gene, CDR1 is MDHEN and CDR2 is SYDVKM. The CDR3 covers 14 residues. Trimming removed 9 bases from V and 1 base from J; junction bases left unmatched: 5. CDR3 nucleotide sequence: TGTGCCAGTTCGAGGGACAGGGGGTCCTACGAGCAGTACTTC. Translated, it gives CASSRDRGSYEQYF.

This chain connects TRBV29-1 to TRBJ2-7; no firm D call. Trimming removed 0 bases from V and 1 base from J, with 7 bases in between. CDR3 length: 13 amino acids. Germline V lookup: CDR1 SQVTM, CDR2 ANQGSEA. CDR3 DNA sequence: TGCAGCGTTGAAGATTACGGGTCCTACGAGCAGTACTTC. Amino acid sequence: CSVEDYGSYEQYF.